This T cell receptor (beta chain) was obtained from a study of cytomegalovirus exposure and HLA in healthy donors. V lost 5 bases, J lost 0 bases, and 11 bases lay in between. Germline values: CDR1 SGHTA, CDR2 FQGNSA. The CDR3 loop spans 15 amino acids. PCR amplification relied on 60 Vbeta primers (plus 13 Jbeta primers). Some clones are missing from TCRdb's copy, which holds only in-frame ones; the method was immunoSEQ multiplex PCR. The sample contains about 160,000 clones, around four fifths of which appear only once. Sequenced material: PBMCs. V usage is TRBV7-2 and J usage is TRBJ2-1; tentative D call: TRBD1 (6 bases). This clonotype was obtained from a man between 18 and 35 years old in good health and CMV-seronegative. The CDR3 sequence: CASSPDSFSYNEQFF. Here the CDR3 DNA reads TGTGCCAGCAGCCCGGACAGTTTCTCCTACAATGAGCAGTTCTTC.